The 31 T cell receptor beta chains below were found in one sample sequenced in a study of blood T cell repertoires in COVID-19. Data came from immunoSEQ multiplex PCR; TCRdb stores just in-frame clones and leaves some out. The data contain over 150,000 clones, 70% to 90% of them singletons. Sequencing was performed on peripheral blood. Source of these receptors: a man aged 50 or older with active or convalescent COVID-19.

V gene TRBV5-1 combines with J gene TRBJ1-5, with 8 bases matching TRBD1. Germline loops: CDR1 SGHRS, CDR2 YFSETQ. J gave up 5 bases and V 4 bases, and 5 bases lay outside the gene matches. This CDR3 comprises 14 residues. CDR3 bases: TGCGCCAGCAGCCTCGGACAGGGCCATCAGCCCCAGCATTTT. Protein sequence: CASSLGQGHQPQHF.

The chain joins TRBV24-1 to TRBJ2-7; perhaps TRBD1 as D (5 bases). The germline V and J ends were trimmed by 4 bases and 2 bases, with 11 bases remaining between them. This CDR3 spans 14 amino acids. Germline V gene sequence: CDR1 KGHDR, CDR2 SFDVKD. The CDR3 loop reads CATSDDTGPYEQYF. The DNA of the CDR3 is TGTGCCACCAGTGACGATACAGGACCCTACGAGCAGTACTTC.

This clone was detected only once. The V and J genes are TRBV6-5 and TRBJ2-3; TRBD2 aligns across 8 bases. The V and J ends lost 6 bases and 1 base, in that order; junction bases with no gene match: 6. Germline lookup yields CDR1 MNHEY and CDR2 SVGAGI. CDR3 length: 15 amino acids. CDR3: CASRPTSGRTDTQYF. CDR3 in DNA: TGTGCCAGCAGACCAACTAGCGGACGCACAGATACGCAGTATTTT.

The CDR3 loop is CATSDPGLGSTDTQYF. CDR3 in DNA: TGTGCCACCAGTGATCCGGGACTAGGTAGCACAGATACGCAGTATTTT. V and J are TRBV24-1 and TRBJ2-3; 8 nucleotides agree with TRBD2. The CDR3 spans 16 residues. The V gene's germline CDR1 is KGHDR and CDR2 SFDVKD. J lost 0 bases, V lost 3 bases, and 4 bases had no gene match.

The rearrangement uses TRBV10-2 and TRBJ2-5; tentatively, D is TRBD1 (6 bases). V lost 6 bases and J 0 bases, leaving 17 bases between the germline ends. CDR3 length: 16 amino acids. Germline CDR1 is WSHSY and CDR2 is SAAADI. The CDR3 nucleotides are TGCGCCAGCAGACAACAGGGATGGTACAACCAAGAGACCCAGTACTTC. It is translated as CASRQQGWYNQETQYF.

V usage is TRBV29-1 and J usage is TRBJ1-2; tentatively, D is TRBD1 (6 bases). The CDR3 extends over 14 amino acids. Germline lookup yields CDR1 SQVTM and CDR2 ANQGSEA. Deletions cut 4 bases from V and 2 bases from J, with 14 bases between. As DNA, the CDR3 is TGCAGCGTTGGGGGGGGCAGGGGAAACTATGGCTACACCTTC. Translated, it gives CSVGGGRGNYGYTF. The full variable domain, completed using reference TRBV29-1 and TRBJ1-2, is SAVISQKPSRDICQRGTSLTIQCQVDSQVTMMFWYRQQPGQSLTLIATANQGSEATYESGFVIDKFPISRPNLTFSTLTVSNMSPEDSSIYLCSVGGGRGNYGYTFGSGTRLTVV.

The chain couples TRBV5-4 to TRBJ2-3; 11 nucleotides agree with TRBD2. Trimming at V came to 5 bases and at J to 1 base, leaving 6 bases not matched to a gene. CDR3 length: 16 residues. Germline CDR1 is SGHNT and CDR2 is YYREEE (reference sequence). The CDR3 DNA is TGTGCCAGCAGTCTTCCGGGACTAGCGGGCACAGATACGCAGTATTTT. It specifies CASSLPGLAGTDTQYF.

The chain recombines TRBV18 with TRBJ1-2; D unclear. The ends were cut back, 3 bases at V and 4 bases at J, with 6 bases in the middle. Per germline, CDR1 KGHSH and CDR2 LQKENI. This CDR3 region has 12 residues. This CDR3 is CASSPGGYGYTF. CDR3 nucleotides: TGTGCCAGCTCACCGGGAGGCTATGGCTACACCTTC.

V gene TRBV19 combines with J gene TRBJ2-4, with a possible D match to TRBD1 (5 bases). The ends were cut back, 3 bases at V and 2 bases at J, with 11 bases in the middle. Germline V gives CDR1 LNHDA, CDR2 SQIVND (reference sequence). The CDR3 runs to 15 residues. The CDR3 is CASSIYQGSKNIQYF. As DNA, the CDR3 is TGTGCCAGTAGTATCTATCAGGGCTCCAAAAACATTCAGTACTTC.

This rearrangement joins TRBV19 to TRBJ2-5; a possible D gene is TRBD1 (5 bases). The V end was cut by 6 bases, the J end by 5 bases, with 13 bases between. The CDR3 runs 13 residues. Germline-derived CDR1 and CDR2 are LNHDA and SQIVND (reference sequence). The CDR3 here is CASSQTEMETQYF. CDR3 bases: TGTGCCAGTAGCCAGACAGAGATGGAGACCCAGTACTTC.

The V and J genes are TRBV5-5 and TRBJ1-2; D gene unclear. Looked up from germline, CDR1 is SGHKS and CDR2 is YYEKEE (reference sequence). Trimming pared 1 base from V and 0 bases from J, leaving 7 bases between. The CDR3 contains 14 residues. The CDR3 region is CASSLTVANYGYTF. CDR3 in DNA: TGTGCCAGCAGCTTGACAGTAGCTAACTATGGCTACACCTTC.

The chain uses TRBV18 and TRBJ2-7; 8 nucleotides agree with TRBD1. This CDR3 spans 14 amino acids. Germline CDR1 and CDR2: KGHSH and LQKENI. V lost 3 bases to trimming and J lost 5 bases; unmatched junction nucleotides: 6. The CDR3 here is CASSPLRQGNEQYF. The CDR3 coding sequence is TGTGCCAGCTCACCCCTAAGACAGGGGAACGAGCAGTACTTC.

Note on this clone: Mismatch with germline at one junction end may stem from a read error. This chain links TRBV7-7 with TRBJ2-5, with 8 bases matching TRBD1. The CDR3 is 17 amino acids. Germline V CDR1 and CDR2: SSHAT, FNYEAQ (reference sequence). CDR3 protein: CASSLSPVTGAGETQYF. CDR3 DNA: TGTGCTAGCAGCTTATCCCCAGTGACAGGGGCTGGGGAGACCCAGTACTTC.

Comment on this clone: Germline and junction disagree at one end, which may indicate a read error. The chain recombines TRBV7-7 with TRBJ1-4, with D possibly TRBD1 on 6 matching bases. Germline V gene sequence: CDR1 SSHAT, CDR2 FNYEAQ (reference sequence). There are 15 residues in the CDR3. For the CDR3, the DNA is TGTGCTAGCAGCTCCTCGGTGACAGGCGGTGAAAAACTGTTTTTT. Translated, it gives CASSSSVTGGEKLFF.

The V gene is TRBV3-1 (or the pseudogene TRBV3-2), the J gene TRBJ2-1; tentative D call: TRBD2 (6 bases). V lost 4 bases and J 5 bases, leaving 18 bases between the germline ends. Germline assignment: CDR1 LGHDT and CDR2 YNNKEL (reference sequence). The CDR3 loop spans 16 amino acids. In DNA form, the CDR3 reads TGTGCCAGCAGCCCCTACTATAGCGGAGCTCACAATGAGCAGTTCTTC. This translates into CASSPYYSGAHNEQFF.

The rearrangement uses TRBV6-5 and TRBJ2-2; TRBD2 matches 9 bases. The CDR3 totals 13 residues. V trimming: 9 bases; J trimming: 6 bases; junction bases outside the gene matches: 5. Per the germline V gene, CDR1 is MNHEY and CDR2 is SVGAGI. CDR3: CASRLAAAGELFF. In nucleotides, the CDR3 is TGTGCCAGTCGACTAGCGGCTGCCGGGGAGCTGTTTTTT.

The V and J genes are TRBV4-1 and TRBJ2-7; 9 bases fit TRBD1. The CDR3 runs to 15 residues. J was trimmed by 4 bases and V by 1 base; bases with no gene match: 5. Germline V gives CDR1 MGHRA, CDR2 YSYEKL. As DNA, the CDR3 is TGCGCCAGCAGCCAAGTAACAGGGGGCGGTTACGAGCAGTACTTC. Translating gives CASSQVTGGGYEQYF.

The chain recombines TRBV6-5 with TRBJ1-1; D uncertain. V lost 6 bases, J lost 0 bases, and 11 bases lay in between. Germline CDR1 and CDR2: MNHEY and SVGAGI. The CDR3 loop spans 14 amino acids. The CDR3 sequence is CASRGLLMNTEAFF. As DNA, the CDR3 is TGTGCCAGCAGGGGCCTTCTCATGAACACTGAAGCTTTCTTT.

This CDR3 reads CASSQDKWAGPPDTQYF. DNA of the CDR3: TGCGCCAGCAGCCAAGATAAGTGGGCGGGGCCCCCCGATACGCAGTATTTT. This chain links TRBV4-3 with TRBJ2-3; possible D gene TRBD2, 6 bases. Germline values: CDR1 LGHNA, CDR2 YSLEER. Trimming left V 0 bases short and J 6 bases short, with 19 bases between. The CDR3 loop spans 17 amino acids.

This clone was observed a few times. The rearrangement links TRBV19 to TRBJ1-1, with 9 nucleotides matching TRBD1. The V gene's germline CDR1 is LNHDA and CDR2 SQIVND (reference sequence). V lost 3 bases to trimming and J lost 5 bases; unmatched junction nucleotides: 7. This CDR3 comprises 15 residues. The CDR3 loop is CASSIGDRDLTEAFF. CDR3 sequence (DNA): TGTGCCAGTAGTATCGGGGACAGGGATTTGACTGAAGCTTTCTTT. Drawing the rest from reference TRBV19 and TRBJ1-1, the complete variable domain is DGGITQSPKYLFRKEGQNVTLSCEQNLNHDAMYWYRQDPGQGLRLIYYSQIVNDFQKGDIAEGYSVSREKKESFPLTVTSAQKNPTAFYLCASSIGDRDLTEAFFGQGTRLTVV.

The CDR3 sequence is CAISEQGYEQFF. DNA of the CDR3: TGTGCCATCAGTGAGCAGGGTTATGAGCAGTTCTTC. This chain joins TRBV10-3 and TRBJ2-1; tentatively, D is TRBD1 (5 bases). Germline CDR1 reads ENHRY; CDR2 reads SYGVKD. Between the trimmed V and J ends, which lost 2 bases and 8 bases, there was a span of 7 bases. The CDR3 contains 12 residues.

The chain is built from TRBV12-3 or TRBV12-4 and TRBJ1-2; no reliable D call. The CDR3 loop spans 13 amino acids. V was shortened by 0 bases and J by 4 bases, with 6 bases between the two germline ends. CDR3 protein: CASSLAYGYGYTF. The CDR3 DNA sequence: TGTGCCAGCAGTTTAGCTTACGGCTATGGCTACACCTTC.

The chain uses TRBV9 and TRBJ2-2; TRBD2 is a possible D gene (6 bases). The CDR3 consists of 14 residues. V was shortened by 0 bases and J by 7 bases, with 10 bases between the two germline ends. Per germline, CDR1 SGDLS and CDR2 YYNGEE. CDR3 coding DNA: TGTGCCAGCAGCGTAGTGGAGGGAGACGGGGAGCTGTTTTTT. Amino acids: CASSVVEGDGELFF.

The chain employs TRBV5-8 and TRBJ1-5, with 8 bases lining up with TRBD1. Germline assignment: CDR1 SGHTS and CDR2 YDEGEE. The CDR3 extends over 16 amino acids. V was clipped by 5 bases and J by 0 bases; unmatched bases: 7. Here the CDR3 reads CASRTNRGISNQPQHF. The CDR3 DNA sequence: TGTGCCAGCAGAACCAACAGGGGGATTAGCAATCAGCCCCAGCATTTT.

The chain carries TRBV6-1 and TRBJ1-5; tentatively, D is TRBD1 (5 bases). The length of the CDR3 is 15 residues. Trimming stripped 3 bases from V and 5 bases from J, with 14 bases between. The germline V gene encodes CDR1 MNHNS and CDR2 SASEGT. The CDR3 sequence is CASSDSRGDYQPQHF. CDR3 nucleotide sequence: TGTGCCAGCAGTGATAGTAGGGGTGATTATCAGCCCCAGCATTTT.

This chain joins TRBV9 and TRBJ1-4; 9 positions match TRBD1. The length of the CDR3 is 14 residues. Looked up from germline, CDR1 is SGDLS and CDR2 is YYNGEE. V lost 4 bases to trimming and J lost 7 bases; unmatched junction nucleotides: 5. CDR3 bases: TGTGCCAGCAGCAAACAGGGGGCCGGTGAAAAACTGTTTTTT. This gives the protein CASSKQGAGEKLFF.

V is TRBV7-2 and J is TRBJ1-6; D is ambiguous. Trimming took 5 bases from V and 9 from J, leaving 17 bases between them. Germline values: CDR1 SGHTA, CDR2 FQGNSA. This CDR3 contains 15 residues. The CDR3 reads CASSPPPVGSSPLHF. CDR3 DNA: TGTGCCAGCAGCCCACCTCCCGTGGGGAGTTCACCCCTCCACTTT.

This chain uses TRBV5-4 with TRBJ1-1; D possibly corresponds to TRBD1 (5 bases). Trimming removed 8 bases at V and 3 bases at J, with 17 bases between. The germline gives CDR1 SGHNT, CDR2 YYREEE (reference sequence). This CDR3 is 14 amino acids long. CDR3 DNA sequence: TGTGCCAGTCAGTCGGGGGGAAGGGACACTGAAGCTTTCTTT. Encoded protein: CASQSGGRDTEAFF. The full variable domain, in which reference TRBV5-4 and TRBJ1-1 provide the parts outside the CDR3, is ETGVTQSPTHLIKTRGQQVTLRCSSQSGHNTVSWYQQALGQGPQFIFQYYREEENGRGNFPPRFSGLQFPNYSSELNVNALELDDSALYLCASQSGGRDTEAFFGQGTRLTVV.

The chain employs TRBV11-2 and TRBJ2-1, with 11 bases identical to TRBD2. Germline loops: CDR1 SGHAT, CDR2 FQNNGV. This CDR3 region has 18 residues. V gave up 5 bases and J gave up 7 bases; unmatched junction bases: 16. CDR3 in amino acids: CASSKLAGGRSMRNEQFF. CDR3 coding DNA: TGTGCCAGCAGCAAGCTAGCGGGAGGAAGATCTATGAGGAATGAGCAGTTCTTC.

This rearrangement joins TRBV25-1 to TRBJ1-2; 7 nucleotides agree with TRBD1. Germline assignment: CDR1 MGHDK and CDR2 SYGVNS. V lost 6 bases to trimming and J lost 8 bases; unmatched junction nucleotides: 15. This CDR3 has 15 residues. CDR3 nucleotide sequence: TGTGCCAGCAGGAACGATGGGACAGTTTTGGGCGGCTACACCTTC. Translated: CASRNDGTVLGGYTF.

V is TRBV4-3 and J is TRBJ1-2; D call uncertain. The CDR3 runs 16 residues. V shed 1 base and J shed 4 bases, with 16 bases lying between them. Per the germline V gene, CDR1 is LGHNA and CDR2 is YSLEER. CDR3 in DNA: TGCGCCAGCAGCCAAGGAACTCGGCACGGACTCTATGGCTACACCTTC. This translates into CASSQGTRHGLYGYTF.